This TCR beta chain was recovered during a study of OX40 agonist ivuxolimab in advanced cancers. For the study in its entirety: The costimulatory receptor OX40 (CD134) was targeted by ivuxolimab, a fully human IgG2 agonistic monoclonal antibody. Three dose-escalation patients achieved partial responses, one with hepatocellular carcinoma and two with cutaneous melanoma. Prior anti-PD-1, anti-PD-L1 or anti-CTLA-4 therapy was permitted, and checkpoint inhibitors had been received by around 39% of dose-escalation patients. Intravenous ivuxolimab was administered to patients every 2 weeks at six dose levels: 0.01, 0.1, 0.3, 1.5, 3 and 10 mg/kg. The point of sequencing TCRbeta in the periphery was to test whether ivuxolimab changed TCR sequence diversity and drove clonal T-cell expansion. In the dose-escalation cohort, roughly 82% of patients were male, and the mean age was around 65 years with a range of roughly 23 to 79. The monotherapy dose-escalation portion (N = 52 patients) of the phase I ivuxolimab trial is reported in the paper. Of the 50 or so patients in dose escalation, some 20 had hepatocellular carcinoma, some 15 had melanoma, 9 had renal cell carcinoma and 9 had head and neck cancer.

The trial excluded patients who had a history of autoimmune disease or were on systemic immunosuppression. Peripheral blood for TCR sequencing was drawn from every dose cohort at baseline, at cycle 4 day 1 and at cycle 7 day 1. Samples were obtained from an open-label, multicenter, first-in-human phase I dose-escalation trial of ivuxolimab. Adults with locally advanced or metastatic head and neck squamous cell, hepatocellular, melanoma or renal cell carcinoma were enrolled in the trial. Before TCR sequencing, CD4+ T cells and CD8+ T cells from peripheral blood were sorted into separate populations. The investigation overall reported the following: At doses of 0.1 to 3.0 mg/kg, clonal expansion of both CD4+ and CD8+ T cells in blood was seen between baseline and week 6. Antigen specificity was not determined for the clonally expanded peripheral T cells. Low levels of normalized T-cell clonal expansion were also shown by some nonresponding patients. On average, CD8+ T cells showed more expanded clones than CD4+ T cells after ivuxolimab. In the 0.1-3.0 mg/kg groups, partial responders were among the patients with the lowest normalized peripheral clonal expansion, particularly in CD8+ T cells.

Turning to this clone: This clone's antigen is unknown. No much larger clone is present one base from it, and per-base qualities are unavailable.

For sequencing of the TCRbeta CDR3 region, genomic DNA was extracted from the sorted cells. TCRbeta CDR3 regions were sequenced using the immunoSEQ Assay. TCRdb mirrors the immuneACCESS table, restricted to in-frame sequences. Some clones are absent from its copies; in checked studies, under half trace to an unresolved V gene, and the reason for the others is unknown. Here the sample has about 54,000 clones; just under 85% occur a single time. Of the sample, more than 1% is held by the ten largest clones. This clonotype originated in an adult with an advanced solid tumor such as melanoma, head and neck, liver or kidney cancer. Sequenced material: CD4+ or CD8+ T cells sorted from blood, taken in a trial of the OX40 agonist ivuxolimab.

The CDR3 amino acid sequence is: CASLNPRWGEGNTGELFF. The DNA reads as follows: TGTGCCAGCTTGAACCCTAGGTGGGGGGAAGGAAACACCGGGGAGCTGTTTTTT. Here the chain combines TRBV7-9 and TRBJ2-2; the D gene is possibly TRBD2, with 6 bases matching. The CDR3 covers 18 residues, taking in both the cysteine and the phenylalanine. The only DNA kept is the CDR3, 54 bases in frame from the first base. The V end loses 8 bases and the J end loses 2 bases, and a stretch of 24 bases separates them. According to the germline V gene (reference sequence), CDR1 reads SEHNR and CDR2 reads FQNEAQ.